This record covers a single T cell receptor (beta chain). Its antigen is unidentified. The V and J ends lost 0 bases and 10 bases, in that order; junction bases with no gene match: 4. The germline CDR1 and CDR2 sequences are SGHVS and FNYEAQ. The CDR3 covers 15 residues. Thawed PBMCs were FACS-sorted into unstimulated CD4+CD25+CD127- regulatory T cells, CD4+CD25- non-regulatory cells, CD4 and CD8 cells. The data were obtained in a study of Tregs in tolerant kidney transplant recipients. Findings and limits, study-wide: Tregs expanded with activated donor B cells seemed most donor-specific. Findings come from small patient numbers and require larger validation.

Only in-frame clones appear in the TCRdb table, and some are missing; sequencing was by immunoSEQ multiplex PCR. The sample has 75,000 to 95,000 clones, roughly 92% seen once. The chain joins TRBV7-6 to TRBJ2-1; 12 nucleotides align to TRBD2. What was sequenced was CD8+ T cells from blood. The TCR was taken from a human donor in good health. CDR3 sequence: CASSLALAGGGEQFF. In nucleotides, the CDR3 is TGTGCCAGCAGCTTAGCACTAGCGGGAGGCGGAGAGCAGTTCTTC. The variable domain in full, with the rest retrieved from reference TRBV7-6 and TRBJ2-1, is GAGVSQSPRYKVTKRGQDVALRCDPISGHVSLYWYRQALGQGPEFLTYFNYEAQQDKSGLPNDRFSAERPEGSISTLTIQRTEQRDSAMYRCASSLALAGGGEQFFGPGTRLTVL.